This entry lists 30 T cell receptor beta chains sequenced from one sample in a study of T cells expressing NK-cell markers. TCRdb re-called the 5' RACE reads, yielding one record per CDR3 amino acid sequence without DNA. In all, the sample yields 500,000 or so distinct CDR3 sequences. The specimen sequenced was blood T cells: a sorted CD56 or NKG2C T cell subset, CD4+ or CD8+ T cells, or bulk PBMC T cells (not recorded which). These receptors all come from a man younger than 35 in good health.

The chain is built from TRBV5-6 and TRBJ2-1. The CDR3 is 17 residues long. CDR1 SGHDT and CDR2 YYEEEE come from the germline V gene. The CDR3 is CASSLNSDFLGYNEQFF. Together with reference TRBV5-6 and TRBJ2-1, the CDR3 gives the full variable domain: DAGVTQSPTHLIKTRGQQVTLRCSPKSGHDTVSWYQQALGQGPQFIFQYYEEEERQRGNFPDRFSGHQFPNYSSELNVNALLLGDSALYLCASSLNSDFLGYNEQFFGPGTRLTVL.

J is TRBJ2-1 and V is TRBV29-1. The CDR3 sequence is 14 residues long. Germline V lookup: CDR1 SQVTM, CDR2 ANQGSEA. The CDR3 loop is CSGGALAAYNEQFF.

V is TRBV5-1 and J is TRBJ2-5; TCRdb calls TRBD1, which cannot be checked without DNA. From germline, CDR1 is SGHRS and CDR2 YFSETQ. The CDR3 consists of 16 residues. This chain's CDR3 is CASSLEGMRLGETQYF.

This sequence joins TRBV10-3 and TRBJ2-5. Per germline, CDR1 ENHRY and CDR2 SYGVKD. The CDR3 is made up of 13 amino acids. The CDR3 sequence is CAISQGYQETQYF.

V gene TRBV12-3 or TRBV12-4 combines with J gene TRBJ1-1. The CDR3 is 18 amino acids. The CDR3 here is CASSLRSPRRSGDTEAFF.

V gene TRBV5-1 combines with J gene TRBJ2-3; TCRdb's D call of TRBD1 is untestable without DNA. CDR3 length: 16 amino acids. Germline values: CDR1 SGHRS, CDR2 YFSETQ. The CDR3 here is CASSLQAPQLTDTQYF.

V usage is TRBV29-1 and J usage is TRBJ1-4; TCRdb returns TRBD1, unconfirmable since there is no DNA. CDR1 is SQVTM and CDR2 is ANQGSEA in the germline V gene. CDR3 length: 17 residues. CDR3 sequence: CSVEGFGGNSTNEKLFF.

V gene TRBV6-1 combines with J gene TRBJ2-5; the TCRdb call, TRBD1, lacks DNA for checking. This CDR3 has 14 amino acids. Germline values: CDR1 MNHNS, CDR2 SASEGT. CDR3 residues: CASRPDRLSETQYF.

This sequence joins TRBV6-2 or TRBV6-3 and TRBJ2-6; TCRdb calls TRBD2, which cannot be checked without DNA. The CDR3 is made up of 16 amino acids. CDR1 is MNHEY and CDR2 is SVGEGT in the germline V gene. CDR3 sequence: CASSYGTASGANVLTF.

The rearrangement uses TRBV10-3 and TRBJ2-1; TCRdb's assignment of TRBD1 cannot be checked, as there is no DNA. Germline-derived CDR1 and CDR2 are ENHRY and SYGVKD. The CDR3 length is 15 residues. The CDR3 loop reads CAISESGKGVDEQFF.

The rearrangement uses TRBV4-2 and TRBJ2-7; TCRdb names TRBD1, which stays unverified in the absence of DNA. The CDR3 extends over 16 amino acids. Germline CDR1 and CDR2: LGHNA and YNFKEQ. The CDR3 region is CASSQDQGGTAYEQYF.

The J gene is TRBJ2-5, the V gene TRBV24-1; the D call of TRBD1 rests on TCRdb alone, since no DNA is present to check it. This CDR3 has 17 amino acids. Germline V gene lookup returns CDR1 KGHDR and CDR2 SFDVKD. The CDR3 protein is CATSDLQIGGQGETQYF.

V is TRBV7-9 and J is TRBJ2-3; TCRdb designates TRBD1, a call that cannot be tested without DNA. The CDR3 runs 16 residues. Germline V lookup: CDR1 SEHNR, CDR2 FQNEAQ (reference sequence). The CDR3 is CASSPTRQGRTDTQYF.

CDR3 sequence reads: CASSQEFGGPNTGELFF. The V gene is TRBV4-2, the J gene TRBJ2-2; without DNA, the TCRdb call of TRBD2 cannot be checked. The CDR3 has 17 amino acids. CDR1 is LGHNA and CDR2 is YNFKEQ in the germline V gene.

The chain uses TRBV11-1 and TRBJ2-7; TCRdb selects TRBD1, and the lack of DNA leaves this call unchecked. Germline loops: CDR1 SGHAT, CDR2 FQDESV (reference sequence). The CDR3 covers 15 residues. This chain's CDR3 is CASSLAWGATYEQYF.

CDR3 sequence: CASSIDMREWSNQPQHF. The chain links TRBV19 to TRBJ1-5. The length of the CDR3 is 17 residues. Germline V gene data show CDR1 as LNHDA and CDR2 as SQIVND (reference sequence).

The V gene is TRBV14, the J gene TRBJ2-5; TCRdb outputs TRBD2, but without DNA this stays unchecked. In germline, CDR1 is SGHDN, CDR2 FVKESK. The CDR3 is 15 residues long. The CDR3 sequence is CASSQVRTSRETQYF.

The chain recombines TRBV12-5 with TRBJ2-1; TCRdb picks TRBD2, but there is no DNA to check that call. There are 15 residues in the CDR3. The V gene's germline CDR1 is LGHNT and CDR2 FRNRAP. CDR3 loop: CASGYGGRAGGEQFF.

Here the CDR3 reads CASSSASGDYEQYF. The V and J genes are TRBV12-3 or TRBV12-4 and TRBJ2-7; TCRdb's assignment of TRBD2 cannot be checked, as there is no DNA. The CDR3 is 14 amino acids.

The chain employs TRBV7-2 and TRBJ2-5; TCRdb reports TRBD1, a call that lacks DNA to check it against. This CDR3 spans 15 amino acids. Germline CDR1 SGHTA, CDR2 FQGNSA. CDR3: CASNQGGLTLETQYF. Using reference TRBV7-2 and TRBJ2-5 for the parts outside the CDR3, the full variable domain is GAGVSQSPSNKVTEKGKDVELRCDPISGHTALYWYRQSLGQGLEFLIYFQGNSAPDKSGLPSDRFSAERTGGSVSTLTIQRTQQEDSAVYLCASNQGGLTLETQYFGPGTRLLVL.

V and J are TRBV11-3 and TRBJ2-5; TCRdb proposes TRBD1, but this gene call is untestable without DNA. Looked up from germline, CDR1 is SGHNT and CDR2 is YENEEA. The CDR3 runs 17 residues. The chain's CDR3 is CASSLGQGDWGGETQYF.

This rearrangement joins TRBV12-3 or TRBV12-4 to TRBJ2-7. CDR3 length equals 14 residues. The CDR3 sequence is CASTDADWGYEQYF.

This sequence joins TRBV29-1 and TRBJ2-1; lacking DNA, the TRBD2 call made by TCRdb goes unchecked. Germline-derived CDR1 and CDR2 are SQVTM and ANQGSEA. There are 14 residues in the CDR3. The CDR3 here is CSADPGLATNEQFF.

This chain joins TRBV20-1 and TRBJ1-2; TCRdb's D call, TRBD1, is unchecked because there is no DNA. In germline, CDR1 is DFQATT, CDR2 SNEGSKA (reference sequence). The CDR3 spans 15 residues. This CDR3 is CSARGNRGTGYGYTF.

The rearrangement joins TRBV4-1 to TRBJ2-1; TCRdb proposes TRBD2, but this gene call is untestable without DNA. CDR1 is MGHRA, CDR2 YSYEKL, per germline. The CDR3 sequence is 18 residues long. CDR3 loop: CASSQEDRTASSYNEQFF.

The genes are TRBV10-2 and TRBJ2-2; absent DNA, TCRdb's TRBD1 call cannot be checked. CDR3 length: 16 residues. Germline CDR1 is WSHSY and CDR2 is SAAADI. The CDR3 spells CASSESWQGNTGELFF.

This sequence joins TRBV18 and TRBJ1-2; TCRdb reports TRBD1, a call that lacks DNA to check it against. The V gene's germline CDR1 is KGHSH and CDR2 LQKENI. The CDR3 has 14 amino acids. Here the CDR3 reads CASSRDRRDYGYTF.

The V call is TRBV3-1, the J call TRBJ2-1; the TCRdb call, TRBD2, lacks DNA for checking. The CDR3 is 14 residues long. CDR1 and CDR2 from the germline V gene are LGHDT and YNNKEL (reference sequence). CDR3 in amino acids: CASSQETRGHEQFF.

The gene calls are TRBV5-1 and TRBJ2-3. The germline V gene encodes CDR1 SGHRS and CDR2 YFSETQ. There are 12 residues in the CDR3. The CDR3: CASGRDRDTQYF.

This chain uses TRBV20-1 with TRBJ1-6. CDR3 length equals 15 residues. Per germline, CDR1 DFQATT and CDR2 SNEGSKA (reference sequence). The CDR3 sequence: CSARLSSSYNSPLHF.